The source of this T cell receptor (beta chain) is a study of blood T cell repertoires in COVID-19. Study in general: The study drew acute and convalescent COVID-19 samples from the United States, Italy and Spain. T cells, B-cell-depleted T cells, or PBMCs provided the cDNA or gDNA that served as material.

As processed by the authors: Amplification with reference gene primers provided the estimates of nucleated cell counts. This table comes from immunoSEQ multiplex PCR, and its TCRdb copy is limited to in-frame clones, with some not included. The V and J calls and clone size come from that table; D and trimming were worked out from the DNA. In the table there are about 330,000 clones, 70% to 90% of which are singletons. The CDR3 runs to 11 residues. V lost 5 bases and J lost 5, with 6 bases in between. The V gene's germline CDR1 is SGHAT and CDR2 FQNNGV. Sequenced input: peripheral blood. This TCR was sampled from a woman aged 45-60 years with active or convalescent COVID-19. This chain connects TRBV11-2 to TRBJ2-5, with D uncertain. Here the CDR3 reads CASSRRETQYF. The CDR3 nucleotides are TGTGCCAGCAGCCGCCGGGAGACCCAGTACTTC.